Reported below is one T cell receptor beta chain. The same CDR3 also results from other DNA sequences found in this sample. The data belong to a study of technical replicates of blood from a handful of donors. Profiling relied on immunoSEQ multiplex PCR, and the TCRdb table lists in-frame clones only, not all of them. The table records around 60,000 clones, more than 85% of them present only once. The sequenced sample consisted of PBMCs. The receptor comes from a human donor in good health. Some clones in this sample may be carry-over from other donors' samples.

The CDR3 loop is CASSLKGTGAGYTF. The CDR3 DNA sequence: TGCGCCAGCAGCTTAAAAGGGACAGGGGCTGGCTACACCTTC. The chain employs TRBV5-1 and TRBJ1-2, with 10 bases identical to TRBD1. This CDR3 is 14 amino acids long. CDR1 is SGHRS, CDR2 YFSETQ, per germline. V lost 2 bases, J lost 7 bases, and 5 bases stayed unmatched.